These 20 T cell receptor beta chains were sequenced from one sample in a study of cytomegalovirus exposure and HLA in healthy donors. The PCR used 60 Vbeta and 13 Jbeta primers. Using immunoSEQ multiplex PCR, the repertoire was profiled, and TCRdb retains in-frame clones only, with some absent. Found here are about 100,000 clones, roughly 71% of them singletons; the top ten hold around 16%. The specimen sequenced was PBMCs. The source is a woman aged 18-29 years in good health and CMV-seropositive.

A note on this clone: A much more abundant neighbour one base away suggests this may be a read error. Within the sample, other DNA sequences also encode this same CDR3. The V gene is TRBV27, the J gene TRBJ1-2; D is uncertain. The germline V gene has CDR1 MNHEY and CDR2 SMNVEV (reference sequence). The CDR3 contains 13 residues. The V gene lost 0 bases and the J gene lost 7 bases, with 9 bases spanning the gap. CDR3 bases: TGTGCCAGCAGTTTATCGCGGGTTAGTGGCTACACCTTC. Translation gives CASSLSRVSGYTF.

V and J are TRBV27 and TRBJ1-1; 8 positions agree with TRBD1. Germline V lookup: CDR1 MNHEY, CDR2 SMNVEV (reference sequence). The length of the CDR3 is 15 residues. J gave up 3 bases and V 4 bases, and 7 bases lay outside the gene matches. CDR3 protein: CASSSRQGMDTEAFF. DNA for the CDR3: TGTGCCAGCAGTTCTCGACAGGGGATGGACACTGAAGCTTTCTTT.

The V and J genes are TRBV2 and TRBJ1-1, with D possibly TRBD1 on 5 matching bases. Germline CDR1 is SNHLY and CDR2 is FYNNEI. Trimming took off 8 bases at V and 4 bases at J, with 14 bases between the two ends. CDR3 length equals 13 residues. CDR3 in amino acids: CASAPGGSTEAFF. The CDR3 region has the DNA TGTGCCAGCGCGCCTGGGGGGAGCACTGAAGCTTTCTTT.

This clone was detected a few times. The V and J genes are TRBV28 and TRBJ2-7, with D unclear. The V end was cut by 3 bases, the J end by 7 bases, with 16 bases between. This CDR3 has 14 residues. Looked up from germline, CDR1 is MDHEN and CDR2 is SYDVKM. The CDR3 sequence is CASSFGYSLQEQYF. CDR3 DNA: TGTGCCAGCAGTTTTGGTTACAGCCTGCAGGAGCAGTACTTC. Full variable domain (missing parts from reference TRBV28 and TRBJ2-7): DVKVTQSSRYLVKRTGEKVFLECVQDMDHENMFWYRQDPGLGLRLIYFSYDVKMKEKGDIPEGYSVSREKKERFSLILESASTNQTSMYLCASSFGYSLQEQYFGPGTRLTVT.

The chain employs TRBV6-6 and TRBJ1-1; D is uncertain. CDR3 length: 14 residues. From germline, CDR1 is MNHNY and CDR2 SVGAGI (reference sequence). Trimming stripped 6 bases from V and 5 bases from J, with 16 bases between. The CDR3 nucleotides read TGTGCCAGCAGGTCGTCGCCCGAGTGGACTGAAGCTTTCTTT. Its protein product is CASRSSPEWTEAFF.

This chain connects TRBV27 to TRBJ2-1, with 8 bases fitting TRBD2. The CDR3 sequence is 16 residues long. Losses at the gene ends were 6 bases for V and 4 bases for J; bases not matched to a gene: 11. Germline CDR1 MNHEY, CDR2 SMNVEV (reference sequence). CDR3 nucleotide sequence: TGTGCCAGCAGCGAGGGAGGCGGGGGGTTTTACAATGAGCAGTTCTTC. It encodes CASSEGGGGFYNEQFF.

The V and J genes are TRBV28 and TRBJ2-1; TRBD2 aligns across 8 bases. This CDR3 has 15 residues. With V trimmed by 3 bases and J by 4 bases, 5 bases remained unmatched. Germline V gives CDR1 MDHEN, CDR2 SYDVKM. The CDR3 loop is CASSLGGRPYNEQFF. The CDR3 DNA reads TGTGCCAGCAGTTTGGGCGGGAGGCCGTACAATGAGCAGTTCTTC.

Worth noting for this clone: A junction end diverges from the germline sequence, so it may reflect a read error. V usage is TRBV29-1 and J usage is TRBJ2-2; 8 nucleotides align to TRBD1. Germline V gene sequence: CDR1 SQVTM, CDR2 ANQGSEA. The CDR3 loop spans 20 amino acids. CDR3 protein: CSVEAVIRTGNGINTGELFF. In DNA form, the CDR3 reads TGCAGCGTCGAAGCCGTTATAAGGACAGGGAATGGTATAAACACCGGGGAGCTGTTTTTT.

The V and J genes are TRBV11-2 and TRBJ1-6; D remains ambiguous. The CDR3 is 17 residues long. V was pared by 5 bases and J by 2 bases, with 16 bases between. CDR1 and CDR2 (germline): SGHAT, FQNNGV. CDR3 nucleotide sequence: TGTGCCAGCAGCCCCGGAGTACCAAGCGCCTATAATTCACCCCTCCACTTT. Protein product: CASSPGVPSAYNSPLHF. The variable domain in full, completed from reference TRBV11-2 and TRBJ1-6, reads EAGVAQSPRYKIIEKRQSVAFWCNPISGHATLYWYQQILGQGPKLLIQFQNNGVVDDSQLPKDRFSAERLKGVDSTLKIQPAKLEDSAVYLCASSPGVPSAYNSPLHFGNGTRLTVT.

The rearrangement links TRBV11-2 to TRBJ2-1, with D unclear. V was shortened by 1 base and J by 0 bases, with 10 bases between the two germline ends. In germline, CDR1 is SGHAT, CDR2 FQNNGV. The CDR3 runs 16 residues. This CDR3 reads CASSLVRSSSYNEQFF. CDR3 sequence (DNA): TGTGCCAGCAGCTTAGTGCGGTCAAGCTCCTACAATGAGCAGTTCTTC.

On this clone itself: Its ends do not fully match the called genes, so a read error is possible. J is TRBJ2-3 and V is TRBV7-9, with TRBD2 matching over 12 bases. The germline V gene has CDR1 SEHNR and CDR2 FQNEAQ (reference sequence). This CDR3 is 17 amino acids long. The CDR3 coding sequence is TGTTCCAGCAGCCCACGGGGACTAGCGGGCGGCACAGATACGCAGTATTTT. Protein sequence: CSSSPRGLAGGTDTQYF.

The chain links TRBV20-1 to TRBJ1-1; tentatively, D is TRBD1 (5 bases). Trimming shortened V by 6 bases and J by 7 bases, and 9 bases separated the two germline ends. Germline CDR1 DFQATT, CDR2 SNEGSKA (reference sequence). CDR3 length equals 10 residues. CDR3: CSALQGEAFF. The CDR3 nucleotides are TGCAGTGCACTCCAGGGTGAAGCTTTCTTT.

The CDR3 protein is CASSSSTDTQYF. The CDR3 DNA reads as TGTGCCAGCAGCTCTAGCACAGATACGCAGTATTTT. The rearrangement links TRBV6-1 to TRBJ2-3, with D hard to call. Germline V gives CDR1 MNHNS, CDR2 SASEGT. CDR3 size: 12 residues. V was pared by 6 bases and J by 0 bases, with 4 bases between.

The genes are TRBV9 and TRBJ2-3; 7 bases agree with TRBD1. The CDR3 sequence is 17 residues long. V was pared by 0 bases and J by 6 bases, with 13 bases of the junction left unmatched. CDR1 and CDR2 from the germline V gene are SGDLS and YYNGEE. The DNA of the CDR3 is TGTGCCAGCAGCGTAGGAGGGGGTAAGGGGGCGGGCGATACGCAGTATTTT. It translates to CASSVGGGKGAGDTQYF.

V usage is TRBV7-3 and J usage is TRBJ2-6; 8 bases align to TRBD2. Germline V CDR1 and CDR2: SGHTA, FQGTGA. V lost 2 bases to trimming and J lost 2 bases; unmatched junction nucleotides: 5. This CDR3 contains 17 residues. The CDR3 sequence is CASSLSGGGTGANVLTF. DNA of the CDR3: TGTGCCAGCAGCTTATCCGGCGGGGGGACTGGGGCCAACGTCCTGACTTTC. The full variable domain, rest sourced from reference TRBV7-3 and TRBJ2-6, is GAGVSQTPSNKVTEKGKYVELRCDPISGHTALYWYRQSLGQGPEFLIYFQGTGAADDSGLPNDRFFAVRPEGSVSTLKIQRTERGDSAVYLCASSLSGGGTGANVLTFGAGSRLTVL.

This clone was recorded a few times. The chain recombines TRBV4-2 with TRBJ2-1; a possible D gene is TRBD2 (5 bases). Germline lookup yields CDR1 LGHNA and CDR2 YNFKEQ. CDR3 length: 16 residues. The V end lost 0 bases, the J end lost 10 bases, and 19 bases lay between the germline ends. Here the CDR3 reads CASSQDLARGGGEQFF. Written as DNA, the CDR3 is TGTGCCAGCAGCCAAGATCTAGCTAGAGGCGGTGGGGAGCAGTTCTTC.

The chain is built from TRBV9 and TRBJ1-2; 11 nucleotides line up with TRBD1. With V trimmed by 2 bases and J by 5 bases, 2 bases remained unmatched. The CDR3 has 14 amino acids. CDR1 and CDR2 (germline): SGDLS, YYNGEE. The CDR3 region has the DNA TGTGCCAGCAGCGTGGGACAGGGGGATTATGGCTACACCTTC. It yields the protein CASSVGQGDYGYTF.

The chain couples TRBV18 to TRBJ1-1; perhaps TRBD1 as D (6 bases). CDR1 and CDR2 from the germline V gene are KGHSH and LQKENI. V was shortened by 4 bases and J by 1 base, with 13 bases between the two germline ends. The CDR3 has 15 residues. The CDR3 nucleotides are TGTGCCAGCTCACAACGACAGGTGAGGAACACTGAAGCTTTCTTT. Amino acids: CASSQRQVRNTEAFF.

The V gene is TRBV18, the J gene TRBJ2-1; TRBD1 agrees at 10 bases. This CDR3 contains 15 residues. Germline V lookup: CDR1 KGHSH, CDR2 LQKENI. V shed 4 bases and J 8 bases; nucleotides not matched to a gene: 8. CDR3 in DNA: TGTGCCAGCTCACTCGGACAGGGGGGTAACTATGAGCAGTTCTTC. Its protein product is CASSLGQGGNYEQFF.

The chain couples TRBV5-6 to TRBJ1-4; possible D gene TRBD1, 5 bases. Germline CDR1 is SGHDT and CDR2 is YYEEEE. The CDR3 loop spans 14 amino acids. Trimming took off 1 base at V and 1 base at J, with 5 bases between the two ends. The CDR3 coding sequence is TGTGCCAGCAGCTTGAGGGGAACTAATGAAAAACTGTTTTTT. It yields the protein CASSLRGTNEKLFF.